Listed here are 30 T cell receptor beta chains from one sample, sequenced in a study of blood T cells in healthy people across ages. The use of a sample-barcoded 5' primer and a J-beta primer mix characterized a second PCR of 7 to 11 cycles. TCRdb recomputed calls from the 5' RACE reads with MiXCR, one row per CDR3 protein. The sample lists about 680,000 distinct CDR3 sequences, roughly 50% occurring once. The specimen was blood. Receptors were obtained from a woman between 55 and 75 years old in good health.

V gene TRBV29-1 combines with J gene TRBJ2-3; 7 bases match TRBD2. Germline V CDR1 and CDR2: SQVTM, ANQGSEA. V trimming: 7 bases; J trimming: 4 bases; junction bases outside the gene matches: 8. The CDR3 is 13 amino acids. In DNA form, the CDR3 reads TGCAGCGCCGGGGAGGGTGTACCAGATACGCAGTATTTT. This encodes CSAGEGVPDTQYF.

This chain joins TRBV28 and TRBJ2-7; tentative D call: TRBD1 (6 bases). CDR1 is MDHEN and CDR2 is SYDVKM in the germline V gene. The CDR3 sequence is 15 residues long. V shed 1 base and J shed 7 bases, with 17 bases lying between them. In DNA form, the CDR3 reads TGTGCCAGCAGTTTATCTGCGGACAGCTACAATGAGCAGTACTTC. It yields the protein CASSLSADSYNEQYF.

The V gene is TRBV9, the J gene TRBJ2-5; 8 bases are a match to TRBD2. Germline-derived CDR1 and CDR2 are SGDLS and YYNGEE. The CDR3 spans 15 residues. J gave up 5 bases and V 0 bases, and 6 bases lay outside the gene matches. DNA of the CDR3: TGTGCCAGCAGCGTAGTTGCGGGAGGAGCCGAGACCCAGTACTTC. Its protein product is CASSVVAGGAETQYF.

At least ten counts were recorded for this clonotype. The V and J genes are TRBV6-2 or TRBV6-3 and TRBJ2-1; possible D gene TRBD2, 5 bases. This CDR3 is built from 12 residues. The V and J ends lost 7 bases and 4 bases respectively, with 8 bases between them. Germline CDR1 MNHEY, CDR2 SVGEGT. CDR3 residues: CASKTGYNEQFF. CDR3 nucleotide sequence: TGTGCCAGCAAAACGGGATACAATGAGCAGTTCTTC.

This chain uses TRBV24-1 with TRBJ2-7; D is tentatively TRBD1 or TRBD2 (6 bases each). The last part of the DNA fits TRBJ2-5 better; the J call may be wrong. Per the germline V gene, CDR1 is KGHDR and CDR2 is SFDVKD. The CDR3 consists of 14 residues. The CDR3, as DNA: TGTGCCACCAGTGATTTGGGGGGGCCAGAGACCCAGTACTTC. Amino acid sequence: CATSDLGGPETQYF.

About this clonotype: A much bigger clone sits one base away, suggesting this may be a read error. This chain links TRBV18 with TRBJ2-1; no reliable D call. The CDR3 has 13 amino acids. In germline, CDR1 is KGHSH, CDR2 LQKENI. The DNA for the CDR3 is TGTGCCAGCGCACCAATGCGCGCCAATGAGCAGTTCTTC. Amino acids: CASAPMRANEQFF.

The rearrangement joins TRBV5-1 to TRBJ1-1; the D is unclear. Germline-derived CDR1 and CDR2 are SGHRS and YFSETQ. Trimming removed 0 bases from V and 2 bases from J, with 8 bases in between. The CDR3 extends over 14 amino acids. The CDR3 loop reads CASSLVPINTEAFF. In DNA form, the CDR3 reads TGCGCCAGCAGCTTGGTTCCGATAAACACTGAAGCTTTCTTT.

This chain links TRBV29-1 with TRBJ2-3; 7 bases align to TRBD1. The CDR3 is 15 amino acids. V lost 7 bases and J lost 1; bases outside the gene matches: 11. Germline CDR1 SQVTM, CDR2 ANQGSEA. CDR3 sequence (DNA): TGCAGCGCCTCAAGGGGGCCTTGGGGCACAGATACGCAGTATTTT. Encoded protein: CSASRGPWGTDTQYF.

V gene TRBV20-1 combines with J gene TRBJ1-2; no reliable D call. V dropped 2 bases and J dropped 3 bases, with 13 bases sitting between them. Germline CDR1 reads DFQATT; CDR2 reads SNEGSKA (reference sequence). This CDR3 is 14 amino acids long. This CDR3 is CSARRASAYYGYTF. CDR3 nucleotides: TGCAGTGCTAGAAGAGCGTCAGCCTACTATGGCTACACCTTC.

This clonotype was seen only a few times. The CDR3 reads CASGPGHSYEQYF. The CDR3, as DNA: TGTGCCAGCGGCCCGGGGCACTCCTACGAGCAGTACTTC. The chain links TRBV9 to TRBJ2-7; perhaps D is TRBD1 or TRBD2 (5 bases each). CDR3 length: 13 residues. The germline V gene encodes CDR1 SGDLS and CDR2 YYNGEE. V was pared by 7 bases and J by 0 bases, with 11 bases between.

This chain links TRBV28 with TRBJ1-1; TRBD1 aligns across 7 bases. With V trimmed by 2 bases and J by 1 base, 4 bases remained unmatched. Germline CDR1 is MDHEN and CDR2 is SYDVKM. This CDR3 region has 15 residues. CDR3 nucleotides: TGTGCCAGCAGTTTAGGGACAGTGACGAACACTGAAGCTTTCTTT. Translating gives CASSLGTVTNTEAFF.

The rearrangement uses TRBV7-2 and TRBJ1-2; D remains ambiguous. The CDR3 runs to 12 residues. Trimming took 3 bases from V and 8 from J, leaving 10 bases between them. Germline V lookup: CDR1 SGHTA, CDR2 FQGNSA. CDR3 sequence (DNA): TGTGCCAGCAGCTTCGGCAAGTGGGGCTACACCTTC. Protein sequence: CASSFGKWGYTF.

The chain carries TRBV5-1 and TRBJ2-1, with 13 bases matching TRBD2. V trimming: 3 bases; J trimming: 12 bases; junction bases outside the gene matches: 15. Germline loops: CDR1 SGHRS, CDR2 YFSETQ. The length of the CDR3 is 17 residues. The CDR3 DNA follows: TGCGCCAGCAGCTCCGGGACTAGCGGGACACCAGTAAGCGGGCAGTTCTTC. Translation: CASSSGTSGTPVSGQFF.

Concerning this clonotype: A much larger clone sits a single nucleotide away, making a read error possible. The chain carries TRBV20-1 and TRBJ2-7; maybe TRBD2 (5 bases). The CDR3 sequence is 12 residues long. The germline gives CDR1 DFQATT, CDR2 SNEGSKA (reference sequence). CDR3 nucleotide sequence: TGCAGTACTAGGCCCCTCTCCTACGAGCAGTACTTC. It codes for CSTRPLSYEQYF.

The rearrangement uses TRBV3-1 and TRBJ1-6, with D possibly being TRBD1 (6 bases). The V gene's germline CDR1 is LGHDT and CDR2 YNNKEL (reference sequence). CDR3 length equals 14 residues. Trimming shortened V by 3 bases and J by 8 bases, and 11 bases separated the two germline ends. This CDR3 reads CASSHATGYSPLHF. CDR3 coding DNA: TGTGCCAGCAGCCATGCTACAGGGTATTCACCCCTCCACTTT.

The chain is built from TRBV7-8 and TRBJ2-7; possibly TRBD2 for D (5 bases). Germline-derived CDR1 and CDR2 are SGHVS and FQNEAQ. The CDR3 has 16 residues. Trimming removed 2 bases from V and 3 bases from J, with 17 bases in between. CDR3 DNA sequence: TGTGCCAGCAGCTTAAAAGCGGTCGGAGGCGGCTACGAGCAGTACTTC. Amino acid sequence: CASSLKAVGGGYEQYF.

This chain connects TRBV20-1 to TRBJ1-1; 7 bases agree with TRBD1. Per germline, CDR1 DFQATT and CDR2 SNEGSKA (reference sequence). The CDR3 loop spans 13 amino acids. Germline trimming cut 1 base from V and 8 bases from J; bases unmatched to any gene: 7. The CDR3 coding sequence is TGCAGTGCTAGAGGGGACAGAGGCTTAGAAGCTTTCTTT. It yields the protein CSARGDRGLEAFF.

The chain couples TRBV11-3 to TRBJ2-2; D ambiguous. Germline CDR1 is SGHNT and CDR2 is YENEEA. There are 15 residues in the CDR3. V lost 3 bases, J lost 4 bases, and 12 bases lay in between. The CDR3 reads CASSFSGPGTGELFF. In nucleotides, the CDR3 is TGTGCCAGCAGCTTCTCCGGACCGGGCACCGGGGAGCTGTTTTTT.

This clonotype was seen only once. The junction departs from germline at one end; a sequencing error may be responsible. The chain carries TRBV7-8 and TRBJ1-2; 7 nucleotides align to TRBD1. Germline lookup yields CDR1 SGHVS and CDR2 FQNEAQ. There are 18 residues in the CDR3. The CDR3 coding sequence is TGTGCCAGCAGCCTAGCGTATACAGGGGCTCCAGCTAACTATGGCTACACCTTC. Protein product: CASSLAYTGAPANYGYTF.

This clonotype was detected only a few times. The chain uses TRBV20-1 and TRBJ2-7; 10 bases are a match to TRBD1. Per germline, CDR1 DFQATT and CDR2 SNEGSKA (reference sequence). The CDR3 length is 14 residues. The V and J ends lost 5 bases and 3 bases, in that order; junction bases with no gene match: 7. The DNA for the CDR3 is TGCAGTGCTGAGGGCGGGACAGGGGACTACGAGCAGTACTTC. This translates into CSAEGGTGDYEQYF.

This chain uses TRBV7-2 with TRBJ2-3; 12 bases line up with TRBD2. Unmatched junction bases numbered 24, after V lost 8 bases and J lost 6 bases. Germline CDR1 and CDR2: SGHTA and FQGNSA. The CDR3 runs 20 residues. Written as DNA, the CDR3 is TGTGCCAGCTTACTGCCGGACAGGGGTAGACTAGCGGGAGTCCGTGATACGCAGTATTTT. Translation: CASLLPDRGRLAGVRDTQYF.

The genes are TRBV4-3 and TRBJ1-2; 8 positions match TRBD1. The germline gives CDR1 LGHNA, CDR2 YSLEER. This CDR3 is built from 16 residues. The V and J ends lost 0 bases and 5 bases, in that order; junction bases with no gene match: 8. The CDR3: CASSQEARGLSYGYTF. The CDR3 nucleotides are TGCGCCAGCAGCCAAGAAGCCAGGGGGCTGTCATATGGCTACACCTTC.

Worth noting for this clonotype: No conserved phenylalanine or tryptophan is present at the end of the CDR3, so a read error is the likely explanation. The chain uses TRBV7-9 and TRBJ2-7, with 8 bases matching TRBD1. The junction had 8 bases not matched to a gene; V was cut back by 5 bases and J by 2 bases. Germline V gene lookup returns CDR1 SEHNR and CDR2 FQNEAQ (reference sequence). This CDR3 is built from 15 residues. The CDR3: CASSHLRGPTYEQYY. The CDR3 nucleotides are TGTGCCAGCAGCCACCTCAGGGGGCCTACCTACGAGCAGTACTAC.

The genes are TRBV5-1 and TRBJ2-3, with TRBD1 as a possible D gene (6 bases). The germline V gene has CDR1 SGHRS and CDR2 YFSETQ. Trimming pared 4 bases from V and 3 bases from J, leaving 15 bases between. The CDR3 sequence is 15 residues long. The CDR3 sequence is CASSNQGSGTDTQYF. The CDR3 DNA sequence: TGCGCCAGCAGCAACCAGGGGTCGGGGACAGATACGCAGTATTTT.

The V call is TRBV7-8, the J call TRBJ2-5; possibly TRBD2 for D (6 bases). Germline V CDR1 and CDR2: SGHVS, FQNEAQ. The CDR3 has 16 amino acids. V was cut by 1 base and J by 2 bases, with 14 bases left in between. The CDR3 loop reads CASSLGRLALQETQYF. CDR3 sequence (DNA): TGTGCCAGCAGCTTAGGTCGCCTAGCGTTACAAGAGACCCAGTACTTC.

V gene TRBV12-3 or TRBV12-4 combines with J gene TRBJ1-1; D remains unclear. This CDR3 is 15 amino acids long. The V end was cut by 5 bases, the J end by 0 bases, with 13 bases between. The CDR3 here is CASSPSPSLNTEAFF. CDR3 sequence (DNA): TGTGCCAGCAGTCCTAGCCCCTCACTGAACACTGAAGCTTTCTTT.

This clonotype occurred a few times. This rearrangement joins TRBV4-2 to TRBJ1-6; 7 nucleotides align to TRBD1. Germline trimming cut 0 bases from V and 4 bases from J; bases unmatched to any gene: 15. Germline V gene sequence: CDR1 LGHNA, CDR2 YNFKEQ. The CDR3 contains 20 residues. CDR3 in DNA: TGTGCCAGCAGCCAAGACCCCACAGGGGCAGAATTCGTTTATAATTCACCCCTCCACTTT. It codes for CASSQDPTGAEFVYNSPLHF.

This clonotype was seen a few times. The chain recombines TRBV28 with TRBJ2-7, with 7 bases aligning to TRBD1. Germline lookup yields CDR1 MDHEN and CDR2 SYDVKM. The V and J ends lost 6 bases and 6 bases, in that order; junction bases with no gene match: 23. This CDR3 region has 18 residues. This CDR3 reads CASSPSRGLGTLYGEQYF. As DNA, the CDR3 is TGTGCCAGCAGCCCATCCAGGGGGTTGGGGACCCTATACGGCGAGCAGTACTTC.

CDR3 bases: TGTGCCAGTAGTCCCTCTAGAAATACCGGGGAGCTGTTTTTT. Translated: CASSPSRNTGELFF. The chain has TRBV19 and TRBJ2-2; D is undetermined. This CDR3 region has 14 residues. Trimming took off 5 bases at V and 5 bases at J, with 12 bases between the two ends. CDR1 LNHDA and CDR2 SQIVND come from the germline V gene (reference sequence). Supplemented by reference TRBV19 and TRBJ2-2, the full variable domain reads DGGITQSPKYLFRKEGQNVTLSCEQNLNHDAMYWYRQDPGQGLRLIYYSQIVNDFQKGDIAEGYSVSREKKESFPLTVTSAQKNPTAFYLCASSPSRNTGELFFGEGSRLTVL.

This clonotype has ten or more counts. The chain combines TRBV4-3 with TRBJ1-1, with D possibly matching TRBD1 (5 bases). CDR1 and CDR2 from the germline V gene are LGHNA and YSLEER. V was clipped by 6 bases and J by 5 bases, with 16 bases between them. This CDR3 has 14 residues. For the CDR3, the DNA is TGCGCCAGCAGACGCAACTCAGGGCTTACTGAAGCTTTCTTT. It yields the protein CASRRNSGLTEAFF.